This T cell receptor beta chain was profiled in a study of cytomegalovirus exposure and HLA in healthy donors. A multiplex PCR was run with 60 Vbeta primers and 13 Jbeta primers. The method was immunoSEQ multiplex PCR; TCRdb's version includes in-frame clones alone and lacks a portion of them. Of around 150,000 clones listed, roughly 75% are singletons. The sample comprised PBMCs. This receptor was taken from a woman aged 40 to 50 in good health and CMV-seropositive.

CDR3 region: CASSSGTANYGYTF. CDR3 DNA sequence: TGCGCCAGCAGCTCCGGGACAGCTAACTATGGCTACACCTTC. The chain joins TRBV5-1 to TRBJ1-2; 7 bases map to TRBD1. The CDR3 covers 14 residues. The trim removed 3 bases at V and 0 bases at J, leaving 2 bases unmatched. Looked up from germline, CDR1 is SGHRS and CDR2 is YFSETQ.